This T cell receptor (beta chain) emerged from a study of technical replicates of blood from four donors. Germline V gene lookup returns CDR1 MGHRA and CDR2 YSYEKL. The CDR3 spans 14 residues. With 3 bases clipped from V and 2 bases from J, the junction kept 2 bases outside the gene matches. Assay used: immunoSEQ multiplex PCR; TCRdb lists only in-frame clones, some missing. The sample holds under 85,000 clones; about 92% are singletons and the top ten take roughly 0.23%. V gene TRBV4-1 combines with J gene TRBJ1-1; 8 positions match TRBD1. The source material was T cells isolated from PBMCs. The receptor comes from a human donor in good health. The CDR3 DNA reads as TGCGCCAGCAGCCACGGACAGGGCAACACTGAAGCTTTCTTT. Translated, it gives CASSHGQGNTEAFF.